This TCR beta chain comes out of a study of cytomegalovirus exposure and HLA in healthy donors. Study findings and constraints: A later analysis found first-cohort TCR clusters tended to co-occur in the 120 or so validation repertoires. Three of the chains that were CMV-associated were confirmed in vitro to be specific for CMV antigens.

Germline V gene sequence: CDR1 MNHNS, CDR2 SASEGT. CDR3 length: 13 amino acids. Trimming cost V 8 bases and J 3 bases, with 13 bases left between them. A word on this clone: No antigen is known for it.

Only in-frame clones appear in the TCRdb table, and some are missing; sequencing was by immunoSEQ multiplex PCR. The sample includes more than 140,000 clones, 85% to 90% of them seen just once. The rearrangement links TRBV6-1 to TRBJ1-1; D unresolved. The sequenced sample consisted of PBMCs. The receptor was isolated from a woman in her late teens or twenties in good health and CMV-seropositive. CDR3 DNA sequence: TGTGCCAGCTCCAGAAGGGAGGACACTGAAGCTTTCTTT. Amino acids: CASSRREDTEAFF.